This T cell receptor beta chain was found in a study of cytomegalovirus exposure and HLA in healthy donors. Study-wide points: A link between a missense DCLRE1C variant and TCR beta V- and J-gene trimming emerged from a later analysis. Per published reports, the classifier diagnosed cytomegalovirus status with high specificity and sensitivity. Follow-up analysis found HLA locus-dependent TCR association rates, highest for DRB1 and lowest for HLA-C. After further analysis at a later stage, 16,951 TCR beta sequences were associated with HLA alleles at 0.05 false discovery rate.

The germline gives CDR1 SGHRS, CDR2 YFSETQ. V shed 5 bases, J shed 6 bases, and the junction held 9 bases outside the gene matches. The CDR3 sequence is 15 residues long. Comment on this clone: Its antigen is as yet unknown.

PCR involved 60 Vbeta and 13 Jbeta primers. Sequencing used immunoSEQ multiplex PCR; TCRdb keeps in-frame clones, though not all of them. The sample consists of more than 110,000 clones, approximately 84% of them appearing once. This rearrangement joins TRBV5-1 to TRBJ2-7; the match to TRBD2 covers 12 bases. The specimen sequenced was PBMCs. The clonotype comes from a man in his thirties or forties in good health and CMV-seropositive. The CDR3 region is CASSRLAGEISEQYF. The CDR3 nucleotides are TGCGCCAGCAGTAGACTAGCGGGAGAAATTAGCGAGCAGTACTTC.